This T cell receptor beta chain was recovered during a study of early T cells in non-severe SARS-CoV-2 infection. This CDR3 comprises 12 residues. Trimming shortened V by 3 bases and J by 5 bases, and 7 bases separated the two germline ends. This clonotype was observed many times. TCRdb itself ran the 5' RACE reads through MiXCR, one entry per CDR3 protein. The sample yields approximately 71,000 distinct CDR3 sequences, approximately 11% seen once. The receptor's source is an adult who was a healthcare worker with PCR-confirmed SARS-CoV-2 infection or an uninfected control (not recorded which). Sequenced: whole blood. The chain employs TRBV12-3 or TRBV12-4 and TRBJ2-5; no definite D call. The CDR3 bases are TGTGCCAGCAGTTTGGGTCGCGAGACCCAGTACTTC. It is translated as CASSLGRETQYF.